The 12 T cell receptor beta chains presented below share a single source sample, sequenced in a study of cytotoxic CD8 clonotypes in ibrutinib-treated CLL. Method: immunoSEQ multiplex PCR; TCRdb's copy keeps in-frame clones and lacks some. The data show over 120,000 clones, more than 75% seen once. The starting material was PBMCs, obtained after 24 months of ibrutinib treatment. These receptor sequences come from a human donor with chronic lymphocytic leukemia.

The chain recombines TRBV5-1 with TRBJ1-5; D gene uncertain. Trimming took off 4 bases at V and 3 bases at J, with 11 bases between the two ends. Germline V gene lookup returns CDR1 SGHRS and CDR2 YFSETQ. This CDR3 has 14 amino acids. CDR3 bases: TGCGCCAGCAGCCCGGCGGGGTACAATCAGCCCCAGCATTTT. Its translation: CASSPAGYNQPQHF. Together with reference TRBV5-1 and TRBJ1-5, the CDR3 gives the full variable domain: KAGVTQTPRYLIKTRGQQVTLSCSPISGHRSVSWYQQTPGQGLQFLFEYFSETQRNKGNFPGRFSGRQFSNSRSEMNVSTLELGDSALYLCASSPAGYNQPQHFGDGTRLSIL.

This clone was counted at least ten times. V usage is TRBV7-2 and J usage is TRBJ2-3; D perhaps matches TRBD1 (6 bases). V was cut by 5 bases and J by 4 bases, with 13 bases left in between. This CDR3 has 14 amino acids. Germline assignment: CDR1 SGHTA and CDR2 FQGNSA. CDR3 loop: CASSPGVWPDTQYF. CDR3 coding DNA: TGTGCCAGCAGCCCAGGGGTATGGCCAGATACGCAGTATTTT.

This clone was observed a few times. The CDR3 DNA follows: TGTGCCAGCAGCTTACCCGACGGTCAAGGGCAGTACTTC. Amino acid sequence: CASSLPDGQGQYF. The V call is TRBV11-1, the J call TRBJ2-7; D gene ambiguous. Germline V gene lookup returns CDR1 SGHAT and CDR2 FQDESV (reference sequence). The length of the CDR3 is 13 residues. Trimming took 2 bases from V and 9 from J, leaving 14 bases between them.

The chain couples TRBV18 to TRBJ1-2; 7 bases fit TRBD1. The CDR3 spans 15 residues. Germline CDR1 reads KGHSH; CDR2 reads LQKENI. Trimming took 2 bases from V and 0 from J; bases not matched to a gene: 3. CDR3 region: CASSPATGSNYGYTF. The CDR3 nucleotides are TGTGCCAGCTCACCAGCGACAGGGTCTAACTATGGCTACACCTTC.

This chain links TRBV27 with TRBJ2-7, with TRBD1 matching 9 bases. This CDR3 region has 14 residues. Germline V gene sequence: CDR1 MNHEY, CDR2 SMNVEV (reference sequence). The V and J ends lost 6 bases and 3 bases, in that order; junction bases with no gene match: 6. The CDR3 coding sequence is TGTGCCAGCAGCCTTAGGACAGGGGACTACGAGCAGTACTTC. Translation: CASSLRTGDYEQYF.

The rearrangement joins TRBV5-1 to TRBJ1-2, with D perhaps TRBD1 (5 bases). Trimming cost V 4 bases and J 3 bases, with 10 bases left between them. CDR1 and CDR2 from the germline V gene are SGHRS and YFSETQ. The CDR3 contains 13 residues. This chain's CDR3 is CASSPAGDYGYTF. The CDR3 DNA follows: TGCGCCAGCAGCCCGGCGGGGGACTATGGCTACACCTTC.

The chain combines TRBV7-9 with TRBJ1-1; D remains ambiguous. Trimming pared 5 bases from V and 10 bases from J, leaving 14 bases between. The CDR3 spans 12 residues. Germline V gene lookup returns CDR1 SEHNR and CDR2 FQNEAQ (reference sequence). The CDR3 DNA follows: TGTGCCAGCAGCCAAGACGGTGGTGGAGCTTTCTTT. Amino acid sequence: CASSQDGGGAFF. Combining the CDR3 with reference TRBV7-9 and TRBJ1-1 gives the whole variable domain DTGVSQNPRHKITKRGQNVTFRCDPISEHNRLYWYRQTLGQGPEFLTYFQNEAQLEKSRLLSDRFSAERPKGSFSTLEIQRTEQGDSAMYLCASSQDGGGAFFGQGTRLTVV.

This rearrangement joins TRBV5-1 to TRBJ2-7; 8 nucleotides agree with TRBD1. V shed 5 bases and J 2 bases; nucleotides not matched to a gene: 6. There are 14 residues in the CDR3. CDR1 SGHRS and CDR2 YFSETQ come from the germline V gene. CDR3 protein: CASRPGTGPYEQYF. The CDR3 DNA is TGCGCCAGCAGGCCCGGGACAGGTCCCTACGAGCAGTACTTC.

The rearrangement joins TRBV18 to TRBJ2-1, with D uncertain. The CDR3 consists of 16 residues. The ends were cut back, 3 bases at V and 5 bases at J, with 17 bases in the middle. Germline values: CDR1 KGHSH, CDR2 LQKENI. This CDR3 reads CASSPTPLALHNEQFF. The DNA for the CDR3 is TGTGCCAGCTCACCCACCCCTCTGGCCCTTCACAATGAGCAGTTCTTC.

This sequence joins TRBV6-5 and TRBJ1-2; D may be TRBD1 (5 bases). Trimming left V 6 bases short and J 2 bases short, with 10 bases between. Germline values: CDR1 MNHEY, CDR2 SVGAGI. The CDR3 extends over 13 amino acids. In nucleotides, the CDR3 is TGTGCCAGCAGGGGACGGGGGAACTATGGCTACACCTTC. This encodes CASRGRGNYGYTF.

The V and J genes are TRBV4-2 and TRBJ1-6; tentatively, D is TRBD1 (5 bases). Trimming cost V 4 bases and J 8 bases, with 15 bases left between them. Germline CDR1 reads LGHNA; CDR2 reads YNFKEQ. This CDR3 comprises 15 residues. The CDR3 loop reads CASSPGLTADSPLHF. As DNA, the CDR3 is TGTGCCAGCAGCCCTGGTTTGACAGCTGATTCACCCCTCCACTTT.

CDR3 sequence reads: CASSFGVSQETQYF. CDR3 sequence (DNA): TGTGCCAGCAGTTTCGGGGTATCCCAAGAGACCCAGTACTTC. The chain joins TRBV28 to TRBJ2-5; a possible D gene is TRBD2 (5 bases). This CDR3 region has 14 residues. The V and J ends lost 3 bases and 1 base respectively, with 9 bases between them. Germline V gene data show CDR1 as MDHEN and CDR2 as SYDVKM.